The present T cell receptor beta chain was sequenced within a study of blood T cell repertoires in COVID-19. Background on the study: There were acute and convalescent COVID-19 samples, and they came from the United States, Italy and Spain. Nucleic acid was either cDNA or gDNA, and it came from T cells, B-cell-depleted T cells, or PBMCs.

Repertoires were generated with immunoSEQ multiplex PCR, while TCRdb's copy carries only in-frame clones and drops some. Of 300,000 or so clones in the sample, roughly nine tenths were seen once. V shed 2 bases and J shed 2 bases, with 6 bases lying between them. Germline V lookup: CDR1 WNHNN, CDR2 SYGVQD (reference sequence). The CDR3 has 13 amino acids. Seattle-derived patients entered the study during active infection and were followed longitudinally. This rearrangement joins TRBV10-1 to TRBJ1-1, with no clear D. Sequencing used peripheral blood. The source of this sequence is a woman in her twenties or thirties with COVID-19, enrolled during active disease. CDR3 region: CASSENLNTEAFF. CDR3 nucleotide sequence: TGCGCCAGCAGTGAGAATTTAAACACTGAAGCTTTCTTT.